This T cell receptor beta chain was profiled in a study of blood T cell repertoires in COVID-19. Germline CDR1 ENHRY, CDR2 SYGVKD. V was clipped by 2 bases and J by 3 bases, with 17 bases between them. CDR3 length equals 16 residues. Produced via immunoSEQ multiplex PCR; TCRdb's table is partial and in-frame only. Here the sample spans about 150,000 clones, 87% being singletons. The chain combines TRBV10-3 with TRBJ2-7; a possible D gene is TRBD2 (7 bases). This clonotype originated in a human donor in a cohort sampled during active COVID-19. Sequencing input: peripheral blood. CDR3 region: CAISEQAGAVLYEQYF. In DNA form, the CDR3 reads TGTGCCATCAGTGAGCAGGCGGGGGCCGTACTCTACGAGCAGTACTTC.